This is a list of T cell receptor beta chains from one sample in a study of metastatic and nonmetastatic thyroid tumors. With MiXCR, TCRdb called clones anew from the PCR reads. The sample contains around 20,000 clones, less than 25% of which appear only once. Sequenced: tumor tissue. The receptors were sampled from a female donor with papillary thyroid cancer or a benign thyroid nodule (not recorded which). Some clones in this sample may be carry-over from other donors' samples. The CDR3 runs from the conserved cysteine through the conserved F or W. The D gene is left open where the match is weak. The listing skips clone size in some rows; elsewhere it reads once, few, many or a size class.

TRBJ2-7 TRBD1 13 medium-sized TRBV20-1 CSARYDREYEQYF TGCAGTGCTAGGTATGACAGGGAGTACGAGCAGTACTTC
TRBJ1-1 - 13 - TRBV5-5 CASSSEGETEAFF TGTGCCAGCAGCTCGGAAGGTGAGACTGAAGCTTTCTTT
TRBJ2-7 - 18 - TRBV6-5 CASSRDRGRLAGTYEQYF TGTGCCAGCAGTAGGGACAGGGGGCGACTAGCGGGAACCTACGAGCAGTACTTC
TRBJ2-7 TRBD1 17 - TRBV27 CASSLLRGTGIPYEQYF TGTGCCAGCAGTCTTCTCCGTGGGACAGGGATTCCCTACGAGCAGTACTTC
TRBJ1-5 - 16 - TRBV4-1 CASSQVVQSSNQPQHF TGCGCCAGCAGCCAAGTCGTCCAGTCTAGCAATCAGCCCCAGCATTTT
TRBJ2-2 TRBD2 15 medium-sized TRBV5-1 CASSLEGLAAGELFF TGCGCCAGCAGCTTGGAGGGACTAGCAGCCGGGGAGCTGTTTTTT
TRBJ2-5 - 17 many TRBV20-1 CSAPGQGQAGGLQTQYF TGCAGTGCCCCGGGACAGGGACAAGCGGGAGGGTTACAGACCCAGTACTTC
TRBJ2-5 - 14 - TRBV19 CASSITSFGETQYF TGTGCCAGTAGTATAACCAGCTTTGGAGAGACCCAGTACTTC
TRBJ1-1 - 14 many TRBV5-1 CASSFQGPNTEAFF TGCGCCAGCAGCTTCCAGGGCCCGAACACTGAAGCTTTCTTT
TRBJ2-7 TRBD2 18 - TRBV6-5 CASSYSLTGTSGSPAQYF TGTGCCAGCAGTTACTCGCTGACCGGGACTAGCGGGAGCCCGGCGCAGTACTTC
TRBJ2-6 TRBD1 17 medium-sized TRBV6-1 CASSPRQGWAGANVLTF TGTGCCAGCAGCCCCAGACAGGGTTGGGCTGGGGCCAACGTCCTGACTTTC
TRBJ2-5 - 13 - TRBV5-1 CASSLSVRETQYF TGCGCCAGCAGCTTGAGCGTCCGAGAGACCCAGTACTTC
TRBJ2-1 TRBD2 15 medium-sized TRBV4-3 CASSQDEIAGYEQFF TGCGCCAGCAGCCAAGATGAGATAGCGGGCTATGAGCAGTTCTTC
TRBJ1-1 TRBD1 15 - TRBV6-1 CASSVHPDRATEAFF TGTGCCAGCAGTGTACATCCCGACAGGGCCACTGAAGCTTTCTTT
TRBJ2-3 - 16 - TRBV20-1 CSARIARAREADTQYF TGCAGTGCGAGAATTGCGAGGGCCAGGGAGGCAGATACGCAGTATTTT
TRBJ1-1 - 13 few TRBV27 CASSLYLATEAFF TGTGCCAGCAGTTTATACCTTGCTACTGAAGCTTTCTTT
TRBJ1-1 TRBD1 14 - TRBV5-4 CASSTDRVVVGAFF TGTGCCAGCAGTACCGACAGGGTAGTAGTGGGAGCTTTCTTT
TRBJ2-6 - 18 - TRBV6-2/TRBV6-3 CASRKGRDPPGGANVMTF TGTGCCAGCCGAAAAGGACGGGACCCGCCTGGGGGGGCCAACGTCATGACTTTC
TRBJ1-4 TRBD1 14 many TRBV27 CASSYGQGPEKLFF TGTGCCAGCAGTTACGGACAGGGTCCCGAAAAACTGTTTTTT
TRBJ2-7 - 16 - TRBV4-1 CASSQDPRGTGNEQYF TGCGCCAGCAGCCAAGATCCGCGCGGGACTGGTAACGAGCAGTACTTC
TRBJ2-2 - 13 - TRBV9 CASNRDYTGELFF TGTGCCAGCAACCGGGACTACACCGGGGAGCTGTTTTTT
TRBJ2-7 - 14 few TRBV2 CASKSRQSSYEQYF TGTGCCAGCAAATCCCGCCAGTCCTCCTACGAGCAGTACTTC
TRBJ2-3 TRBD2 14 medium-sized TRBV20-1 CSARTSGSTDTQYF TGCAGTGCAAGGACTAGCGGGAGCACAGATACGCAGTATTTT